These T cell receptor beta chains were read from a single sample in a study of T cells in Graves' hyperthyroidism and ophthalmopathy. TCRdb independently ran MiXCR on the multiplex PCR reads; one entry per CDR3 protein. The sample includes some 200,000 distinct CDR3 sequences, roughly 17% of them seen just once. Material for sequencing was blood. These receptors all come from a woman between 45 and 60 years old with Graves' hyperthyroidism. Each CDR3 is given with its conserved first and last residue. D genes are given only for firm matches. Size values are once, few and many counts, or a class for expanded clones, and some rows have none.

V gene: TRBV12-3/TRBV12-4
J gene: TRBJ1-2
clone size: many
D gene: NA
CDR3 DNA: TGTGCCAGCAGCCTAGGGGATATCTATGGCTACACCTTC
CDR3 protein: CASSLGDIYGYTF

V gene: TRBV6-1
J gene: TRBJ1-1
clone size: NA
D gene: NA
CDR3 DNA: TGTGCCAGCAGCCGACATGGTGCAGAAGCTTTCTTT
CDR3 protein: CASSRHGAEAFF

V gene: TRBV27
J gene: TRBJ1-2
clone size: many
D gene: TRBD1
CDR3 DNA: TGTGCCAGCAGGAGGGGACAGGCTAACTATGGCTACACCTTC
CDR3 protein: CASRRGQANYGYTF

V gene: TRBV7-2
J gene: TRBJ1-5
clone size: many
D gene: NA
CDR3 DNA: TGTGCCAGCAGCCAGGTAGTCCTACCCAATCAGCCCCAGCATTTT
CDR3 protein: CASSQVVLPNQPQHF

V gene: TRBV5-5
J gene: TRBJ2-1
clone size: NA
D gene: NA
CDR3 DNA: TGTGCCAGCAGCTTGGACCGCGGGGGTCAGGGGAATGAGCAGTTCTTC
CDR3 protein: CASSLDRGGQGNEQFF

V gene: TRBV28
J gene: TRBJ1-2
clone size: many
D gene: TRBD1
CDR3 DNA: TGTGCCAGCAGAGTCCGACAGGGCACTAACTATGGCTACACCTTC
CDR3 protein: CASRVRQGTNYGYTF

V gene: TRBV29-1
J gene: TRBJ1-1
clone size: many
D gene: TRBD1
CDR3 DNA: TGCAGCTCGGATCGGACAGGCGCGAACACTGAAGCTTTCTTT
CDR3 protein: CSSDRTGANTEAFF

V gene: TRBV6-1
J gene: TRBJ1-1
clone size: many
D gene: TRBD1
CDR3 DNA: TGTGCCAGCAGTGGACAGGGGCCGCTAACTGAAGCTTTCTTT
CDR3 protein: CASSGQGPLTEAFF

V gene: TRBV11-1
J gene: TRBJ2-1
clone size: once
D gene: TRBD2
CDR3 DNA: TGTGCCAGCAGCCCCCTAGCGGAAGTTGGAAATGAGCAGTTCTTC
CDR3 protein: CASSPLAEVGNEQFF

V gene: TRBV6-1
J gene: TRBJ1-6
clone size: many
D gene: TRBD1
CDR3 DNA: TGTGCCACAATCTCGGGACAGCATGATAATTCACCCCTCCACTTT
CDR3 protein: CATISGQHDNSPLHF

V gene: TRBV7-3
J gene: TRBJ2-5
clone size: many
D gene: NA
CDR3 DNA: TGTGCCAGCAGCTTATATGGGAGTTCGGAGACCCAGTACTTC
CDR3 protein: CASSLYGSSETQYF

V gene: TRBV3-1
J gene: TRBJ2-1
clone size: many
D gene: NA
CDR3 DNA: TGTGCCAGCAGCCCCCGGGGTGTGTACTCCTACAATGAGCAGTTCTTC
CDR3 protein: CASSPRGVYSYNEQFF

V gene: TRBV27
J gene: TRBJ2-3
clone size: many
D gene: NA
CDR3 DNA: TGTGCCAGCAGTTTGAACGGGGGGCGGTTGACAGATACGCAGTATTTT
CDR3 protein: CASSLNGGRLTDTQYF

V gene: TRBV30
J gene: TRBJ1-1
clone size: NA
D gene: NA
CDR3 DNA: TGTGCCTGGAGTGCCCATCAGAACACTGAAGCTTTCTTT
CDR3 protein: CAWSAHQNTEAFF

V gene: TRBV6-5
J gene: TRBJ2-5
clone size: many
D gene: NA
CDR3 DNA: TGTGCCAGCAGTTCAGGGATGGAGGCCTCGACCCAGTACTTC
CDR3 protein: CASSSGMEASTQYF

V gene: TRBV20-1
J gene: TRBJ2-7
clone size: many
D gene: TRBD2
CDR3 DNA: TGCAGTGCTACCGATCCGGGACTATCCGCCTACGAGCAGTACTTC
CDR3 protein: CSATDPGLSAYEQYF

V gene: TRBV7-9
J gene: TRBJ2-5
clone size: many
D gene: NA
CDR3 DNA: TGTGCCAGCAGCAATACTGGGACCCAGTACTTC
CDR3 protein: CASSNTGTQYF

V gene: TRBV9
J gene: TRBJ2-3
clone size: NA
D gene: NA
CDR3 DNA: TGTGCCAGCAGCGTAGATAGTTCAGATACGCAGTATTTT
CDR3 protein: CASSVDSSDTQYF

V gene: TRBV28
J gene: TRBJ1-2
clone size: few
D gene: NA
CDR3 DNA: TGTGCCAGCAGTCGGCTGTATGGCTACACCTTC
CDR3 protein: CASSRLYGYTF

V gene: TRBV13
J gene: TRBJ2-5
clone size: many
D gene: NA
CDR3 DNA: TGTGCCAGCAGCTGGTATGGGGCAGGAGAGACCCAGTACTTC
CDR3 protein: CASSWYGAGETQYF

V gene: TRBV12-3/TRBV12-4
J gene: TRBJ1-2
clone size: few
D gene: TRBD1
CDR3 DNA: TGTGCCAGCACAACCCTCGAGACAGGGGAGACCCGGGGCGGCTACACCTTC
CDR3 protein: CASTTLETGETRGGYTF

V gene: TRBV11-2
J gene: TRBJ2-5
clone size: many
D gene: NA
CDR3 DNA: TGTGCCAGCAGTTCGGCCGGGGGATTTCAAGAGACCCAGTACTTC
CDR3 protein: CASSSAGGFQETQYF

V gene: TRBV27
J gene: TRBJ2-3
clone size: many
D gene: NA
CDR3 DNA: TGTGCCAGCAGTCGCTTTGGGGGGGCCTTATCAGATACGCAGTATTTT
CDR3 protein: CASSRFGGALSDTQYF

V gene: TRBV30
J gene: TRBJ1-2
clone size: many
D gene: NA
CDR3 DNA: TGTGCCTGGAGTGTGGGGACGAACTATGGCTACACCTTC
CDR3 protein: CAWSVGTNYGYTF

V gene: TRBV19
J gene: TRBJ1-2
clone size: NA
D gene: TRBD1
CDR3 DNA: TGTGCCAGTAGTACGGGACAGCCTCTAACCGATGGCTACACCTTC
CDR3 protein: CASSTGQPLTDGYTF

V gene: TRBV6-1
J gene: TRBJ1-1
clone size: many
D gene: NA
CDR3 DNA: TGTGCCACGCGAGGGGGAAACCTCATGAACACTGAAGCTTTCTTT
CDR3 protein: CATRGGNLMNTEAFF

V gene: TRBV20-1
J gene: TRBJ1-3
clone size: many
D gene: TRBD1
CDR3 DNA: TGCAGTGCTACCCAGGGACAGGGGGTTTCTGGAAACACCATATATTTT
CDR3 protein: CSATQGQGVSGNTIYF

V gene: TRBV11-2
J gene: TRBJ1-5
clone size: many
D gene: TRBD1
CDR3 DNA: TGTGCCAGCAGCTTAGAAGGGACAGACAATCAGCCCCAGCATTTT
CDR3 protein: CASSLEGTDNQPQHF

V gene: TRBV28
J gene: TRBJ1-2
clone size: NA
D gene: TRBD1
CDR3 DNA: TGTGCCAGCAGTTTATTTCAGGGGGCGAGGAGTGGCTACACCTTC
CDR3 protein: CASSLFQGARSGYTF

V gene: TRBV27
J gene: TRBJ1-1
clone size: few
D gene: NA
CDR3 DNA: TGTGCCAGCAGTTTGGGGGTGGGGTTATCCACTGAAGCTTTCTTT
CDR3 protein: CASSLGVGLSTEAFF

V gene: TRBV29-1
J gene: TRBJ2-3
clone size: few
D gene: NA
CDR3 DNA: TGCAGCGTTGAAGCGGCTGGGTCTAGCACAGATACGCAGTATTTT
CDR3 protein: CSVEAAGSSTDTQYF

V gene: TRBV7-2
J gene: TRBJ1-1
clone size: many
D gene: NA
CDR3 DNA: TGTGCCAGCAGCCAACAGGACGCTTCTTGGGGGGCTTTCTTT
CDR3 protein: CASSQQDASWGAFF

V gene: TRBV20-1
J gene: TRBJ2-1
clone size: many
D gene: TRBD2
CDR3 DNA: TGCAGTGCTAGAGCGGGAGGTAGCGGGAGGAGGAGCGAGCAGTTCTTC
CDR3 protein: CSARAGGSGRRSEQFF

V gene: TRBV13
J gene: TRBJ2-1
clone size: many
D gene: TRBD2
CDR3 DNA: TGTGCCAGCAGCGAAACTAGCGGAGATTACAATGAGCAGTTCTTC
CDR3 protein: CASSETSGDYNEQFF

V gene: TRBV20-1
J gene: TRBJ1-2
clone size: many
D gene: NA
CDR3 DNA: TGCAGTGCTAATGGCGGTGGACACCCCGGGGGCTACACCTTC
CDR3 protein: CSANGGGHPGGYTF

V gene: TRBV6-6
J gene: TRBJ1-2
clone size: many
D gene: NA
CDR3 DNA: TGTGCCAGCAGTTACGAACCGAACTATGGCTACACCTTC
CDR3 protein: CASSYEPNYGYTF

V gene: TRBV12-5
J gene: TRBJ1-5
clone size: many
D gene: TRBD1
CDR3 DNA: TGTGCTAGTGGTTTGATCCCGGGCGGACAGGGCTACTTACAGCCCCAGCATTTT
CDR3 protein: CASGLIPGGQGYLQPQHF

V gene: TRBV6-2/TRBV6-3
J gene: TRBJ2-7
clone size: many
D gene: NA
CDR3 DNA: TGTGCCAGCAGAACCCCAGGGCAGGGCTCCGAGCAGTACTTC
CDR3 protein: CASRTPGQGSEQYF

V gene: TRBV19
J gene: TRBJ1-5
clone size: few
D gene: NA
CDR3 DNA: TGTGCCAGTAGTATCCGGAAGCATAGGGGAGGTAATCAGCCCCAGCATTTT
CDR3 protein: CASSIRKHRGGNQPQHF

V gene: TRBV12-3/TRBV12-4
J gene: TRBJ1-5
clone size: NA
D gene: NA
CDR3 DNA: TGTGCCAGCAGTGCCGGGACACTTTTACACCCGCCCCAGCATTTT
CDR3 protein: CASSAGTLLHPPQHF

V gene: TRBV4-2
J gene: TRBJ2-2
clone size: NA
D gene: NA
CDR3 DNA: TGTGCCAGCAGCCAAGCGAGTGGTATGATCACCGGGGAGCTGTTTTTT
CDR3 protein: CASSQASGMITGELFF

V gene: TRBV3-1
J gene: TRBJ2-5
clone size: many
D gene: TRBD1
CDR3 DNA: TGTGCCAGCAGCCAAGATCGGCAGAGACAGGGGGCGGGGGAGACCCAGTACTTC
CDR3 protein: CASSQDRQRQGAGETQYF

V gene: TRBV19
J gene: TRBJ2-1
clone size: NA
D gene: TRBD2
CDR3 DNA: TGCGCCAGTAGTATTGCGCTAGCGGGAGGAATCAATGAGCAGTTCTTC
CDR3 protein: CASSIALAGGINEQFF

V gene: TRBV29-1
J gene: TRBJ2-1
clone size: few
D gene: TRBD1
CDR3 DNA: TGCAGCGCTGGGGGCGATATTAGGGCAGGGGGCTACTCAGTCGACTACTACAATGAGCAGTTCTTC
CDR3 protein: CSAGGDIRAGGYSVDYYNEQFF

V gene: TRBV3-1
J gene: TRBJ1-6
clone size: NA
D gene: TRBD1
CDR3 DNA: TGTGCCAGCAGCCACCTCTCCGGGACAGGCCCTTTTAGGAATTCACCCCTCCACTTT
CDR3 protein: CASSHLSGTGPFRNSPLHF

V gene: TRBV2
J gene: TRBJ2-1
clone size: many
D gene: NA
CDR3 DNA: TGTGCCAGCAACTCTTACAATGAGCAGTTCTTC
CDR3 protein: CASNSYNEQFF

V gene: TRBV3-1
J gene: TRBJ1-1
clone size: many
D gene: NA
CDR3 DNA: TGTGCCAGCAGCCGACTAACGGTCGGGAACACTGAAGCTTTCTTT
CDR3 protein: CASSRLTVGNTEAFF

V gene: TRBV29-1
J gene: TRBJ1-2
clone size: many
D gene: NA
CDR3 DNA: TGCAGCACTCACGCCAGTCTGAACTATGGCTACACCTTC
CDR3 protein: CSTHASLNYGYTF